The rows below give T cell receptor beta chains drawn from one sample of a study of blood T cell repertoires in COVID-19. TCRdb's copy holds only in-frame clones and misses some; the assay was immunoSEQ multiplex PCR. The sample has over 200,000 clones, roughly 88% seen once; the top ten hold roughly 0.8%. The specimen was peripheral blood. These receptors originate from a woman aged 25 to 39 with acute or convalescent COVID-19. The CDR3 runs from the conserved cysteine through the conserved F or W. Each record gives: CDR3 length, D gene, V gene, J gene, clone size, CDR3 protein, CDR3 DNA. D genes are given only for firm matches. Size is stated for part of the rows, as once, few or many counts, or as a class when the clone is expanded.

16	TRBD1	TRBV7-9	TRBJ1-2	-	CASSLAAGDRDYGYTF	TGTGCCAGCAGCTTAGCTGCAGGGGACAGGGACTATGGCTACACCTTC
13	TRBD2	TRBV6-5	TRBJ2-7	once	CASNRAGVYEQYF	TGTGCCAGCAACCGAGCGGGAGTCTACGAGCAGTACTTC
13	-	TRBV6-5	TRBJ2-1	few	CASSIGQRREQFF	TGTGCCAGCAGCATAGGACAGAGGAGGGAGCAGTTCTTC
18	TRBD2	TRBV27	TRBJ2-1	-	CASSLYKKGLADYNEQFF	TGTGCCAGCAGTTTGTACAAAAAAGGACTAGCGGACTACAATGAGCAGTTCTTC
16	-	TRBV27	TRBJ1-5	-	CASSTTGVWDNQPQHF	TGTGCCAGCAGCACCACAGGCGTTTGGGACAATCAGCCCCAGCATTTT
18	-	TRBV4-2	TRBJ2-2	once	CASSQASTSFPNTGELFF	TGTGCCAGCAGCCAAGCATCAACTAGCTTCCCGAACACCGGGGAGCTGTTTTTT
15	-	TRBV27	TRBJ1-4	-	CASTPTPATNEKLFF	TGTGCCAGCACCCCGACTCCCGCAACTAATGAAAAACTGTTTTTT
11	-	TRBV19	TRBJ2-7	few	CASSAGAGKYF	TGTGCCAGTAGCGCTGGGGCAGGGAAGTACTTC
18	TRBD1	TRBV9	TRBJ2-4	-	CASSVGGQGAYGKNIQYF	TGTGCCAGCAGCGTCGGGGGACAGGGGGCATATGGCAAAAACATTCAGTACTTC
14	-	TRBV5-4	TRBJ1-1	-	CASTIDSANTEAFF	TGTGCCAGCACCATAGACAGCGCGAACACTGAAGCTTTCTTT
14	-	TRBV30	TRBJ1-5	-	CAWTLGGNNQPQHF	TGTGCCTGGACCCTGGGGGGGAACAATCAGCCCCAGCATTTT
17	TRBD2	TRBV5-6	TRBJ2-1	few	CASRNPYDASGRDEQFF	TGTGCCAGCAGGAATCCCTACGACGCTAGCGGGAGGGATGAGCAGTTCTTC
14	-	TRBV7-9	TRBJ2-7	-	CASSPRQYTYEQYF	TGTGCCAGCAGCCCACGACAGTACACCTACGAGCAGTACTTC
13	TRBD1	TRBV30	TRBJ1-2	-	CAWSAGTDYGYTF	TGTGCCTGGAGTGCCGGGACAGACTATGGCTACACCTTC
11	-	TRBV27	TRBJ2-3	once	CASTHTDTQYF	TGTGCCAGCACCCACACAGATACGCAGTATTTT
14	-	TRBV11-3	TRBJ2-7	-	CASSPRDFPPQQYF	TGTGCCAGCAGCCCTCGGGACTTCCCTCCCCAGCAGTACTTC
15	TRBD1	TRBV19	TRBJ1-5	-	CASLAGGNSNQPQHF	TGTGCCAGTCTCGCAGGGGGCAATAGCAATCAGCCCCAGCATTTT
17	TRBD2	TRBV12-5	TRBJ2-1	-	CASGLGLAGAAYNEQFF	TGTGCTAGTGGTTTGGGACTAGCGGGAGCCGCCTACAATGAGCAGTTCTTC
16	TRBD2	TRBV4-1	TRBJ2-1	-	CASSLIAGPSYNEQFF	TGCGCCAGCAGCCTAATAGCGGGCCCATCCTACAATGAGCAGTTCTTC
14	TRBD1	TRBV6-5	TRBJ1-2	-	CASSYSDQGEGYTF	TGTGCCAGCAGTTACTCAGACCAGGGGGAGGGCTACACCTTC
15	-	TRBV6-5	TRBJ2-7	-	CASSYSASQIYEQYF	TGTGCCAGCAGTTACTCGGCTAGTCAAATCTACGAGCAGTACTTC
15	-	TRBV3-1/TRBV3-2	TRBJ2-1	-	CASSPSAEQYNEQFF	TGTGCCAGCAGCCCCTCGGCGGAACAATACAATGAGCAGTTCTTC
16	TRBD1	TRBV6-2/TRBV6-3	TRBJ1-3	-	CASSYTRDSSGNTIYF	TGTGCCAGCAGTTACACCCGGGACAGCTCTGGAAACACCATATATTTT
16	TRBD1	TRBV4-2	TRBJ1-5	-	CASSQERTGGNQPQHF	TGTGCCAGCAGCCAAGAACGGACAGGGGGTAATCAGCCCCAGCATTTT
14	TRBD1	TRBV6-2/TRBV6-3	TRBJ2-5	-	CASSYFGQGKTQYF	TGTGCCAGCAGTTACTTCGGACAGGGGAAGACCCAGTACTTC
13	TRBD1	TRBV7-7	TRBJ2-1	-	CASSLGQQNEQFF	TGTGCTAGCAGCTTGGGACAGCAAAATGAGCAGTTCTTC
14	-	TRBV27	TRBJ2-7	-	CASSLSGHPWEQYF	TGTGCCAGCAGTTTATCGGGGCACCCTTGGGAGCAGTACTTC